This is a list of T cell receptor beta chains from one sample in a study of blood T cell repertoires in COVID-19. Produced via immunoSEQ multiplex PCR; TCRdb's table is partial and in-frame only. The table shows fewer than 95,000 clones, with 86% occurring only once. Sequencing was carried out using peripheral blood. These receptors were collected from a man aged 50 to 59 with active or convalescent COVID-19. CDR3s include the opening cysteine and the closing phenylalanine or tryptophan. A D gene is named only where the DNA matches it firmly. Where a row states a size, it is once, few, many or the class of an expanded clone; other rows omit it.

v_gene: TRBV28; d_gene: NA; abundance: NA; j_gene: TRBJ2-7; CDR3aa: CASRESTPPYEQYF; CDR3nt: TGTGCCAGCAGAGAGTCAACGCCTCCTTACGAGCAGTACTTC
v_gene: TRBV7-8; d_gene: TRBD1; abundance: NA; j_gene: TRBJ2-7; CDR3aa: CASSWDRGNEQYF; CDR3nt: TGTGCCAGCAGCTGGGACAGGGGGAACGAGCAGTACTTC
v_gene: TRBV19; d_gene: NA; abundance: NA; j_gene: TRBJ2-2; CDR3aa: CASSIGGTLLSGELFF; CDR3nt: TGTGCCAGTAGTATAGGCGGGACCCTACTGTCCGGGGAGCTGTTTTTT
v_gene: TRBV6-5; d_gene: TRBD1; abundance: NA; j_gene: TRBJ2-7; CDR3aa: CASARQGWDTEQYF; CDR3nt: TGTGCCAGCGCCCGACAGGGTTGGGACACCGAGCAGTACTTC
v_gene: TRBV9; d_gene: NA; abundance: NA; j_gene: TRBJ2-2; CDR3aa: CASSVVSHGELFF; CDR3nt: TGTGCCAGCAGCGTAGTTAGTCACGGGGAGCTGTTTTTT
v_gene: TRBV7-6; d_gene: TRBD2; abundance: NA; j_gene: TRBJ2-1; CDR3aa: CASSYSIAGRAYNEQFF; CDR3nt: TGTGCCAGCAGCTACTCTATAGCGGGAAGAGCCTACAATGAGCAGTTCTTC
v_gene: TRBV3-1/TRBV3-2; d_gene: TRBD2; abundance: once; j_gene: TRBJ2-1; CDR3aa: CASSQDPGGPGNEQFF; CDR3nt: TGTGCCAGCAGCCAAGATCCGGGAGGGCCGGGTAATGAGCAGTTCTTC
v_gene: TRBV5-1; d_gene: NA; abundance: NA; j_gene: TRBJ2-1; CDR3aa: CASRQGFYNEQFF; CDR3nt: TGCGCCAGCAGACAGGGATTCTACAATGAGCAGTTCTTC
v_gene: TRBV6-2/TRBV6-3; d_gene: NA; abundance: NA; j_gene: TRBJ2-7; CDR3aa: CASSRSPNRDSYEQYF; CDR3nt: TGTGCCAGCAGCCGATCTCCCAACCGGGACTCCTACGAGCAGTACTTC
v_gene: TRBV5-1; d_gene: NA; abundance: NA; j_gene: TRBJ2-1; CDR3aa: CASSLEVTPSRNEQFF; CDR3nt: TGCGCCAGCAGCTTGGAGGTGACTCCCAGTCGGAATGAGCAGTTCTTC
v_gene: TRBV6-6; d_gene: NA; abundance: NA; j_gene: TRBJ1-6; CDR3aa: CASKVAFLDSPLHF; CDR3nt: TGTGCCAGCAAGGTAGCCTTTTTGGATTCACCCCTCCACTTT
v_gene: TRBV19; d_gene: TRBD2; abundance: NA; j_gene: TRBJ2-1; CDR3aa: CASKPGLVNEQFF; CDR3nt: TGTGCCAGTAAACCGGGACTAGTCAATGAGCAGTTCTTC
v_gene: TRBV27; d_gene: TRBD1; abundance: NA; j_gene: TRBJ1-6; CDR3aa: CASSLRGTGERRYNSPLHF; CDR3nt: TGTGCCAGCAGTCTAAGAGGGACAGGGGAAAGGCGGTATAATTCACCCCTCCACTTT
v_gene: TRBV4-1; d_gene: NA; abundance: NA; j_gene: TRBJ1-1; CDR3aa: CASSQGRGEINTEAFF; CDR3nt: TGCGCCAGCAGCCAAGGGCGGGGGGAAATAAACACTGAAGCTTTCTTT
v_gene: TRBV30; d_gene: NA; abundance: few; j_gene: TRBJ2-7; CDR3aa: CAWSAHPGSSYEQYF; CDR3nt: TGTGCCTGGAGTGCCCACCCAGGAAGCTCCTACGAGCAGTACTTC
v_gene: TRBV27; d_gene: NA; abundance: NA; j_gene: TRBJ1-6; CDR3aa: CASSLSPSSYNSPLHF; CDR3nt: TGTGCCAGCAGTTTATCCCCCAGCTCCTATAATTCACCCCTCCACTTT
v_gene: TRBV30; d_gene: TRBD2; abundance: NA; j_gene: TRBJ2-2; CDR3aa: CAWNRPGLYTGELFF; CDR3nt: TGTGCCTGGAACAGACCGGGACTATACACCGGGGAGCTGTTTTTT
v_gene: TRBV11-2; d_gene: NA; abundance: NA; j_gene: TRBJ2-6; CDR3aa: CASSPGTFPSGANVLTF; CDR3nt: TGTGCCAGCAGCCCCGGGACTTTCCCCTCTGGGGCCAACGTCCTGACTTTC
v_gene: TRBV19; d_gene: TRBD1; abundance: NA; j_gene: TRBJ2-5; CDR3aa: CASSAGTAQETQYF; CDR3nt: TGTGCCAGTAGTGCTGGGACAGCTCAAGAGACCCAGTACTTC
v_gene: TRBV3-1/TRBV3-2; d_gene: TRBD2; abundance: NA; j_gene: TRBJ2-7; CDR3aa: CASSQAGGGVLDEQYF; CDR3nt: TGTGCCAGCAGCCAGGCGGGCGGGGGGGTTTTGGACGAGCAGTACTTC
v_gene: TRBV3-1/TRBV3-2; d_gene: NA; abundance: NA; j_gene: TRBJ1-1; CDR3aa: CASRLGQTNTEAFF; CDR3nt: TGTGCCAGCAGACTTGGACAGACGAACACTGAAGCTTTCTTT
v_gene: TRBV2; d_gene: TRBD1; abundance: NA; j_gene: TRBJ2-7; CDR3aa: CASREQGYEQYF; CDR3nt: TGTGCCAGCAGAGAACAGGGGTATGAGCAGTACTTC
v_gene: TRBV30; d_gene: NA; abundance: NA; j_gene: TRBJ2-5; CDR3aa: CAWDRLETQYF; CDR3nt: TGTGCCTGGGACAGATTAGAGACCCAGTACTTC
v_gene: TRBV6-5; d_gene: TRBD1; abundance: NA; j_gene: TRBJ2-7; CDR3aa: CASSYVGQGGAYEQYF; CDR3nt: TGTGCCAGCAGTTATGTTGGACAGGGGGGGGCCTACGAGCAGTACTTC
v_gene: TRBV5-4; d_gene: TRBD2; abundance: NA; j_gene: TRBJ2-7; CDR3aa: CASSPTSGGYEQYF; CDR3nt: TGTGCCAGCAGCCCGACTAGCGGGGGCTACGAGCAGTACTTC
v_gene: TRBV6-5; d_gene: TRBD1; abundance: NA; j_gene: TRBJ1-1; CDR3aa: CASGRGENTEAFF; CDR3nt: TGTGCCAGCGGCAGGGGGGAGAACACTGAAGCTTTCTTT
v_gene: TRBV12-1; d_gene: NA; abundance: NA; j_gene: TRBJ2-7; CDR3aa: CASSSLTIPSGGAVAYEQYF; CDR3nt: TGTGCCAGCAGCTCGCTGACGATACCTAGCGGGGGGGCCGTGGCCTACGAGCAGTACTTC
v_gene: TRBV5-5; d_gene: NA; abundance: NA; j_gene: TRBJ2-5; CDR3aa: CASSFVGDQETQYF; CDR3nt: TGTGCCAGCAGCTTTGTCGGGGACCAAGAGACCCAGTACTTC
v_gene: TRBV19; d_gene: NA; abundance: NA; j_gene: TRBJ1-3; CDR3aa: CASSTLPIGQGSGNTIYF; CDR3nt: TGTGCCAGTAGTACCCTTCCCATTGGGCAGGGCTCTGGAAACACCATATATTTT
v_gene: TRBV19; d_gene: NA; abundance: NA; j_gene: TRBJ1-3; CDR3aa: CASSVDSSGNTIYF; CDR3nt: TGTGCCAGTAGCGTGGACAGCTCTGGAAACACCATATATTTT
v_gene: TRBV27; d_gene: NA; abundance: NA; j_gene: TRBJ1-4; CDR3aa: CASSFNREGGEKLFF; CDR3nt: TGTGCCAGCAGTTTTAATCGGGAGGGAGGTGAAAAACTGTTTTTT
v_gene: TRBV7-2; d_gene: NA; abundance: NA; j_gene: TRBJ1-1; CDR3aa: CASSPHTEAFF; CDR3nt: TGTGCCAGCAGCCCTCACACTGAAGCTTTCTTT
v_gene: TRBV2; d_gene: TRBD2; abundance: NA; j_gene: TRBJ2-5; CDR3aa: CASSGLARGETQYF; CDR3nt: TGTGCCAGCAGTGGACTAGCGCGGGGAGAGACCCAGTACTTC
v_gene: TRBV4-1; d_gene: TRBD2; abundance: once; j_gene: TRBJ2-5; CDR3aa: CASSENSGGHPQETQYF; CDR3nt: TGCGCCAGCAGCGAAAATAGCGGGGGGCATCCTCAAGAGACCCAGTACTTC
v_gene: TRBV3-1/TRBV3-2; d_gene: NA; abundance: NA; j_gene: TRBJ1-6; CDR3aa: CASRKDQGANSPLHF; CDR3nt: TGTGCCAGCAGGAAAGATCAGGGCGCTAATTCACCCCTCCACTTT
v_gene: TRBV7-6; d_gene: NA; abundance: NA; j_gene: TRBJ2-2; CDR3aa: CASSLRRQGGSGELFF; CDR3nt: TGTGCCAGCAGCTTAAGGAGGCAGGGAGGCTCCGGGGAGCTGTTTTTT
v_gene: TRBV19; d_gene: NA; abundance: NA; j_gene: TRBJ1-4; CDR3aa: CASSIEDSDEKLFF; CDR3nt: TGTGCCAGTAGTATAGAGGACTCCGATGAAAAACTGTTTTTT
v_gene: TRBV3-1/TRBV3-2; d_gene: TRBD1; abundance: NA; j_gene: TRBJ1-3; CDR3aa: CASSQVLTFGPGTGREDTIYF; CDR3nt: TGTGCCAGCAGCCAAGTATTAACGTTTGGTCCCGGGACAGGGAGAGAGGACACCATATATTTT
v_gene: TRBV15; d_gene: NA; abundance: NA; j_gene: TRBJ1-2; CDR3aa: CATSRGGRGGYTF; CDR3nt: TGTGCCACCAGCCGAGGTGGGCGGGGTGGCTACACCTTC
v_gene: TRBV7-2; d_gene: TRBD2; abundance: NA; j_gene: TRBJ2-7; CDR3aa: CASSLALAGYEQYF; CDR3nt: TGTGCCAGCAGCTTAGCGTTAGCGGGGTACGAGCAGTACTTC
v_gene: TRBV4-3; d_gene: TRBD1; abundance: NA; j_gene: TRBJ2-7; CDR3aa: CASSPTSGQGYEQYF; CDR3nt: TGCGCCAGCAGCCCCACGTCGGGACAGGGCTACGAGCAGTACTTC
v_gene: TRBV7-9; d_gene: NA; abundance: NA; j_gene: TRBJ2-7; CDR3aa: CASSLGFRGEGEQYF; CDR3nt: TGTGCCAGCAGCTTAGGCTTCAGGGGGGAAGGCGAGCAGTACTTC
v_gene: TRBV10-3; d_gene: NA; abundance: NA; j_gene: TRBJ2-3; CDR3aa: CAISDRGTDTQYF; CDR3nt: TGTGCCATCAGTGATAGGGGAACAGATACGCAGTATTTT
v_gene: TRBV6-6; d_gene: TRBD2; abundance: NA; j_gene: TRBJ2-3; CDR3aa: CASSYSTGTGGDTQYF; CDR3nt: TGTGCCAGCAGTTACTCCACCGGGACGGGGGGAGATACGCAGTATTTT
v_gene: TRBV11-2; d_gene: TRBD2; abundance: NA; j_gene: TRBJ2-7; CDR3aa: CASSRTTAGGLHEQYF; CDR3nt: TGTGCCAGCAGCCGAACGACAGCGGGGGGTCTCCACGAGCAGTACTTC
v_gene: TRBV27; d_gene: NA; abundance: NA; j_gene: TRBJ1-5; CDR3aa: CASSLSKGNQPQHF; CDR3nt: TGTGCCAGCAGTTTATCGAAGGGGAATCAGCCCCAGCATTTT
v_gene: TRBV10-3; d_gene: TRBD2; abundance: NA; j_gene: TRBJ2-5; CDR3aa: CAISSGEQETQYF; CDR3nt: TGTGCCATCTCTAGCGGGGAACAAGAGACCCAGTACTTC
v_gene: TRBV27; d_gene: TRBD1; abundance: NA; j_gene: TRBJ1-2; CDR3aa: CASSRQGADYGYTF; CDR3nt: TGTGCCAGCAGTCGACAGGGGGCGGACTATGGCTACACCTTC
v_gene: TRBV29-1; d_gene: NA; abundance: NA; j_gene: TRBJ2-2; CDR3aa: CSVIDSTVNTGELFF; CDR3nt: TGCAGCGTAATTGATTCTACAGTTAACACCGGGGAGCTGTTTTTT